The TCR beta chain under discussion was sequenced for a study of shared clonotypes between healthy human individuals. General observations from the study: It was the few donors that limited the genetic and exposure-history diversity represented.

In the naive CD8 group, cells lacked CD45RO and were positively selected for CCR7, so terminally differentiated effector memory CD45RA+ cells were left out. This clone was observed a single time. The target antigen is unknown. Germline V gives CDR1 SEHNR, CDR2 FQNEAQ (reference sequence). The CDR3 has 16 residues. Trimming at V came to 7 bases and at J to 6 bases, leaving 15 bases not matched to a gene. Clones were read by immunoSEQ multiplex PCR, and TCRdb kept only the in-frame ones, dropping some. The table has more than 500,000 clones, 90% to 95% seen once; the top ten hold 0.11%. The V gene is TRBV7-9, the J gene TRBJ2-1; 7 positions agree with TRBD2. The TCR sequence derives from a woman under 40 in good health. What was sequenced was naive CD8+ T cells sorted from blood. CDR3 region: CASKPNTGTTTNEQFF. Written as DNA, the CDR3 is TGTGCCAGCAAGCCCAATACCGGGACTACGACCAATGAGCAGTTCTTC.